This T cell receptor (delta chain) is drawn from a study of Vδ1+ human thymocytes. Study-level findings and limits: Roughly 22% of thymic delta-chain sequences were Vdelta2, with few Vdelta3, unlike blood Vdelta1+ controls. Thymic TRG and TRD repertoires appeared highly polyclonal, with Gaussian CDR3 length distributions. Many TRG clonotypes were shared between donors; TRD repertoires were essentially private.

Vdelta1+ thymocyte sorts reached between about 97% and 99.6% purity. This clone was counted only a few times. As yet, its antigen is unknown. Extracted RNA was reverse transcribed into cDNA. CDR3 amplicons came from multiplex PCR with pooled V-gene forward and constant-region reverse primers. TCRdb fed the multiplex PCR reads to CATT. The sample lists under 30,000 delta-chain clones, about 7.4% occurring once. Germline V gene sequence: CDR1 TSWWSYY, CDR2 QGS. Trimming removed 3 bases at V and 3 bases at J, with 17 bases between. CDR3 length: 16 amino acids. The chain employs TRDV1 and TRDJ1; the D is unclear. This receptor was taken from a girl less than two years old who had congenital heart surgery. Sequencing was carried out using Vdelta1+ gamma-delta thymocytes from the thymus. Subset here: FACS-sorted CD3+ TCRalphabeta- TCRVdelta1+ TCRVdelta2- thymocytes. CDR3 protein: CALGDVRGTVSDKLIF. The CDR3 DNA is TGTGCTCTTGGGGATGTGCGGGGCACGGTATCCGATAAACTCATCTTT.